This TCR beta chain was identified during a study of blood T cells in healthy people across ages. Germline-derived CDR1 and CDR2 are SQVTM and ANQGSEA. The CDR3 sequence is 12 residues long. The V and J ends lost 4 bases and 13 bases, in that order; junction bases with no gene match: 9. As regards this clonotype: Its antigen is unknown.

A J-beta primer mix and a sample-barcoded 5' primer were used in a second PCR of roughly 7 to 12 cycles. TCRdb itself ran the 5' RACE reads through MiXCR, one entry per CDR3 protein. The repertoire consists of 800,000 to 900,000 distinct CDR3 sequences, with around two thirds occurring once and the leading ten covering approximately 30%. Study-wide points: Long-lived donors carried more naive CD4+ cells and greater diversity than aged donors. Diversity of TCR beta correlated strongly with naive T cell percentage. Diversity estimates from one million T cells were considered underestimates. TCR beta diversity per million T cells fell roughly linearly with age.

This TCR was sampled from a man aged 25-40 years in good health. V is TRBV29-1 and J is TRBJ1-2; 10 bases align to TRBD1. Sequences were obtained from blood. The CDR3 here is CSVGDDRGPLTF. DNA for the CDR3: TGCAGCGTTGGGGATGACAGGGGGCCTCTCACCTTC. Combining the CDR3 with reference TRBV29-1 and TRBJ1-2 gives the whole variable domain SAVISQKPSRDICQRGTSLTIQCQVDSQVTMMFWYRQQPGQSLTLIATANQGSEATYESGFVIDKFPISRPNLTFSTLTVSNMSPEDSSIYLCSVGDDRGPLTFGSGTRLTVV.